These 10 T cell receptor beta chains share one sample of origin, sequenced in a study of blood T cell repertoires in COVID-19. Profiling relied on immunoSEQ multiplex PCR, and the TCRdb table lists in-frame clones only, not all of them. The sample shows fewer than 650,000 clones, 85% to 90% of them seen only once. Sequenced material: peripheral blood. These receptors were collected from a woman in her forties or fifties with COVID-19, enrolled during active disease.

The V gene is TRBV30, the J gene TRBJ2-2; 10 nucleotides line up with TRBD2. J was trimmed by 3 bases and V by 7 bases; bases with no gene match: 11. This CDR3 is 16 amino acids long. CDR1 is GTSNPN and CDR2 is SVGIG in the germline V gene (reference sequence). The CDR3 region is CALLAGGRIDTGELFF. Written as DNA, the CDR3 is TGTGCCTTATTAGCGGGGGGACGAATAGACACCGGGGAGCTGTTTTTT.

The chain combines TRBV19 with TRBJ2-5; a weak D match, TRBD1 (6 bases). Trimming removed 6 bases at V and 4 bases at J, with 18 bases between. The germline V gene has CDR1 LNHDA and CDR2 SQIVND (reference sequence). The CDR3 totals 15 residues. This chain's CDR3 is CASSPMVVGGETQYF. The CDR3 nucleotides read TGTGCCAGTAGCCCTATGGTCGTAGGGGGAGAGACCCAGTACTTC.

The rearrangement links TRBV6-6 to TRBJ1-3; D is perhaps TRBD1 (5 bases). This CDR3 has 15 amino acids. Trimming cost V 4 bases and J 1 base, with 11 bases left between them. Looked up from germline, CDR1 is MNHNY and CDR2 is SVGAGI (reference sequence). CDR3 sequence (DNA): TGTGCCAGCAGTTCGTCGGACACATCTGGAAACACCATATATTTT. It is translated as CASSSSDTSGNTIYF.

The V and J genes are TRBV28 and TRBJ2-1; 11 nucleotides line up with TRBD2. The CDR3 runs 16 residues. Germline lookup yields CDR1 MDHEN and CDR2 SYDVKM. Trimming removed 5 bases from V and 4 bases from J; junction bases left unmatched: 7. The CDR3 reads CASSGDPSGGYNEQFF. Here the CDR3 DNA reads TGTGCCAGCAGTGGGGACCCTAGCGGGGGGTACAATGAGCAGTTCTTC.

The gene calls are TRBV6-5 and TRBJ1-1; 9 bases fit TRBD1. Germline CDR1 reads MNHEY; CDR2 reads SVGAGI. There are 13 residues in the CDR3. V lost 7 bases and J lost 3; bases outside the gene matches: 3. CDR3 in amino acids: CASNRGHDTEAFF. CDR3 nucleotide sequence: TGTGCCAGCAACAGGGGGCATGACACTGAAGCTTTCTTT.

A single count supports this clone. V gene TRBV18 combines with J gene TRBJ1-1, with TRBD1 as a possible D gene (6 bases). V was cut by 3 bases and J by 4 bases, with 30 bases left in between. Germline CDR1 reads KGHSH; CDR2 reads LQKENI. This CDR3 has 20 amino acids. In DNA, the CDR3 is TGTGCCAGCTCACCCGGTCGAACAGGGCCCGACCGAGATCTACGCACTGAAGCTTTCTTT. Translation: CASSPGRTGPDRDLRTEAFF.

The V call is TRBV11-2, the J call TRBJ2-7, with D unresolved. CDR1 and CDR2 (germline): SGHAT, FQNNGV. V was cut by 1 base and J by 3 bases, with 7 bases left in between. CDR3 length equals 13 residues. In nucleotides, the CDR3 is TGTGCCAGCAGCTTAGGGCAGGTCTACGAGCAGTACTTC. It translates to CASSLGQVYEQYF.

The rearrangement links TRBV5-5 to TRBJ2-3, with 11 bases aligning to TRBD2. This CDR3 has 16 amino acids. V lost 3 bases, J lost 4 bases, and 7 bases stayed unmatched. Per germline, CDR1 SGHKS and CDR2 YYEKEE (reference sequence). The CDR3 bases are TGTGCCAGCAGCTCAGGACTAGCGGGCGGGGCAGATACGCAGTATTTT. Its protein product is CASSSGLAGGADTQYF.

This chain uses TRBV7-7 with TRBJ1-2, with D unresolved. The CDR3 spans 13 residues. Germline values: CDR1 SSHAT, CDR2 FNYEAQ (reference sequence). V was pared by 2 bases and J by 5 bases, with 9 bases between. In DNA, the CDR3 is TGTGCCAGCAGCTTATCCCTTCCGTATGGCTACACCTTC. Translated: CASSLSLPYGYTF.

V is TRBV19 and J is TRBJ1-6; TRBD1 is a possible D gene (6 bases). V dropped 2 bases and J dropped 5 bases, with 7 bases sitting between them. This CDR3 is 14 amino acids long. CDR1 and CDR2 from the germline V gene are LNHDA and SQIVND (reference sequence). The CDR3 DNA reads TGTGCCAGTAGTATAAGACAGGATAATTCACCCCTCCACTTT. This encodes CASSIRQDNSPLHF.